The present entry profiles one TCR beta chain with its context. The antigen this receptor binds is unknown. Base-call qualities are not available, and no considerably larger clone is one nucleotide away. The label giving this sample's time point can be read as: about 28 days (+/-7) after the second vaccine dose. AZD1222 recipients with second doses at about 4 weeks or about 12 weeks were pooled, because spike-specific TCR depth and breadth did not differ between schedules. Vaccinee samples were obtained from the UK trials COV001 and COV002, which included a single-blind randomized controlled phase 2/3 trial of AZD1222 (ChAdOx1 nCoV-19) in healthy adults. Trial participant PBMC samples were collected at day 0 and day 28 after the second dose for TCRbeta chain sequencing. This entry is derived from a study of T cell responses to AZD1222 COVID-19 vaccine listed by TCRdb under 2021. A note on the overall study: TCR sequencing covered 233 trial participants: around 210 given two doses of AZD1222 and around 26 given two doses of MenACWY control vaccine. Trial participants were enrolled by age into 18-55, 56-69 and 70-plus year subgroups, with 148, 28 and 57 TCR-sequenced participants respectively. What the research found in general, with its limitations: Only five to seven AZD1222 recipients were SARS-CoV-2 seropositive at baseline, limiting conclusions about previously exposed vaccinees. Epitopes outside the regions mutated in the B.1.351 and B.1.1.7 variants were reportedly recognized by nearly half of the unique spike-specific TCRs. The 56-69-year group was small, and its depth increase did not reach significance, likely because of low power. Because no samples from the day 14 peak response were available, repertoires could be characterized only after the peak T cell response. CD4 TCRs associated with the vaccine covered the entire spike protein, and the dominant responses were in regions 160-218 and 743-854. After two AZD1222 doses, spike-specific TCR breadth and depth were significantly higher than at day 0 and than in MenACWY recipients. Participants were mostly white British and included more females than males, and it was suggested by the authors that clonal diversity may have been underestimated.

The germline V gene provides CDR1 SGHTA and CDR2 FQGNSA. The CDR3 goes from the cysteine to the phenylalanine over 15 residues. Only CDR3 DNA remains: 45 bases, in frame from the first base. After removal of 2 bases from V and 7 bases from J, the junction retains 8 bases not matched to a gene. The CDR3 regions of human TCRbeta chains were subjected to immunosequencing. The published analysis was carried out like this. Repertoire TCRs were matched against a reference library of SARS-CoV-2-specific TCRs generated with the MIRA antigen-specificity platform. Breadth meant the fraction of unique TCRs that were SARS-CoV-2-associated, whereas depth meant the fraction of total T cells that were SARS-CoV-2-associated. Using the MIRA data, each spike-specific TCR was mapped to the spike region that the TCR reacts to and placed in a CD4 or CD8 class. Log10-transformed breadth and depth values were compared by one-way ANOVA with Sidak's multiple comparisons tests. TCRdb provides this immuneACCESS table in a form limited to in-frame rearrangements. Some clones are lacking; in checked studies, under half of them reflect an unresolved V gene, and why the rest are absent is not known. V, J and clone size are those of that table, while D and trimming were read from the DNA. The sample profile shows nearly 110,000 clones; 90% to 95% of them were found once. The top ten constitute 5% to 8% of the sample.

Rearrangement joined TRBV7-2 to TRBJ2-1, and 7 junction bases match TRBD1. The source of this sequence is an adult who received the AZD1222 COVID-19 vaccine. Sequenced here: peripheral blood, sampled 28 days after the second AZD1222 dose. CDR3 protein: CASSLTGVERNEQFF. Here is the DNA: TGTGCCAGCAGCTTAACAGGGGTTGAAAGGAATGAGCAGTTCTTC.